This T cell receptor (beta chain) was obtained from a study of control samples from healthy donors and cancer patients. Data came from immunoSEQ multiplex PCR; TCRdb stores just in-frame clones and leaves some out. This sample's table reports roughly 190,000 clones. The sample consisted of blood. This TCR was sampled from a woman aged 30 to 39 in good health.

This CDR3 is CASSQVGPETF. Here the CDR3 DNA reads TGTGCCAGCAGCCAAGTGGGGCCCGAGACCTTC. This sequence joins TRBV3-1 (or the pseudogene TRBV3-2) and TRBJ1-2, with D maybe TRBD1 (5 bases). This CDR3 is 11 amino acids long. V lost 1 base and J 14 bases, leaving 11 bases between the germline ends. Germline-derived CDR1 and CDR2 are LGHDT and YNNKEL (reference sequence).